These 14 T cell receptor beta chains came from one sample sequenced in a study of blood T cell repertoires in COVID-19. The assay was immunoSEQ multiplex PCR, and TCRdb's table has in-frame clones only and misses some. The sample holds about 250,000 clones, approximately 86% seen once. The material sequenced was peripheral blood. These receptors originate from a human donor with COVID-19, enrolled during active disease. The donor label of this sample is uncertain.

The rearrangement links TRBV5-4 to TRBJ2-1; TRBD1 agrees at 7 bases. The germline V gene encodes CDR1 SGHNT and CDR2 YYREEE (reference sequence). V gave up 0 bases and J gave up 10 bases; unmatched junction bases: 10. This CDR3 contains 15 residues. The CDR3: CASSLVRGRFGEQFF. The CDR3 nucleotides are TGTGCCAGCAGCTTGGTAAGGGGGCGCTTCGGGGAGCAGTTCTTC. The variable domain in full, with the rest retrieved from reference TRBV5-4 and TRBJ2-1, is ETGVTQSPTHLIKTRGQQVTLRCSSQSGHNTVSWYQQALGQGPQFIFQYYREEENGRGNFPPRFSGLQFPNYSSELNVNALELDDSALYLCASSLVRGRFGEQFFGPGTRLTVL.

This sequence joins TRBV6-6 and TRBJ1-5, with D tentatively TRBD1 (5 bases). This CDR3 has 17 amino acids. Germline assignment: CDR1 MNHNY and CDR2 SVGAGI (reference sequence). Trimming cost V 5 bases and J 2 bases, with 19 bases left between them. CDR3 loop: CASSPRRGESGNQPQHF. CDR3 bases: TGTGCCAGCAGTCCCCGTCGGGGGGAGTCTGGCAATCAGCCCCAGCATTTT.

CDR3 coding DNA: TGTGCCAGCAGCTTAAGGCCCAGCGGCAACCAAGAGACCCAGTACTTC. Its protein is CASSLRPSGNQETQYF. The gene calls are TRBV7-2 and TRBJ2-5; maybe TRBD2 (5 bases). V lost 2 bases to trimming and J lost 0 bases, with 13 bases between them. Germline V gene lookup returns CDR1 SGHTA and CDR2 FQGNSA. This CDR3 region has 16 residues.

The genes are TRBV7-2 and TRBJ2-1; the match to TRBD2 covers 7 bases. The CDR3 loop spans 15 amino acids. Germline CDR1 reads SGHTA; CDR2 reads FQGNSA. The junction had 7 bases not matched to a gene; V was cut back by 4 bases and J by 4 bases. CDR3 region: CASSSTGTTYNEQFF. CDR3 nucleotide sequence: TGTGCCAGCAGCTCTACCGGGACTACTTACAATGAGCAGTTCTTC.

V usage is TRBV10-3 and J usage is TRBJ2-3; D is uncertain. In germline, CDR1 is ENHRY, CDR2 SYGVKD. This CDR3 comprises 13 residues. Trimming took 8 bases from V and 2 from J, leaving 11 bases between them. CDR3 bases: TGTGCCATCGGGTGGGCCGACACAGATACGCAGTATTTT. Amino acid sequence: CAIGWADTDTQYF.

The chain employs TRBV27 and TRBJ1-1; weak D call: TRBD1 (6 bases). This CDR3 region has 14 residues. The germline V gene has CDR1 MNHEY and CDR2 SMNVEV (reference sequence). The V and J ends lost 1 base and 6 bases respectively, with 12 bases between them. For the CDR3, the DNA is TGTGCCAGCAGTTTATTTCAGGGGCGCGCTGAAGCTTTCTTT. Amino acids: CASSLFQGRAEAFF.

This chain uses TRBV7-2 with TRBJ2-7; 13 nucleotides match TRBD2. With V trimmed by 4 bases and J by 7 bases, 16 bases remained unmatched. Germline V gene sequence: CDR1 SGHTA, CDR2 FQGNSA. This CDR3 has 18 amino acids. The DNA of the CDR3 is TGTGCCAGCAGCTCTGATTGGACTAGCGGGAGAAAGGGGCGGGAGCAGTACTTC. Protein sequence: CASSSDWTSGRKGREQYF.

The chain carries TRBV19 and TRBJ1-2; perhaps TRBD1 as D (6 bases). The CDR3 spans 15 residues. Per germline, CDR1 LNHDA and CDR2 SQIVND (reference sequence). Trimming removed 6 bases from V and 1 base from J, with 15 bases in between. In DNA form, the CDR3 reads TGTGCCAGTAGAATCAGGGGAGGGTTTAACTATGGCTACACCTTC. This gives the protein CASRIRGGFNYGYTF.

This chain joins TRBV6-6 and TRBJ1-6; no clear D. The germline V gene encodes CDR1 MNHNY and CDR2 SVGAGI (reference sequence). The CDR3 sequence is 13 residues long. V was trimmed by 3 bases and J by 4 bases, leaving 4 bases between them. DNA of the CDR3: TGTGCCAGCAGTTATCGGTATAATTCACCCCTCCACTTT. Protein: CASSYRYNSPLHF.

The chain carries TRBV11-2 and TRBJ2-5; TRBD1 aligns across 7 bases. CDR1 SGHAT and CDR2 FQNNGV come from the germline V gene. Trimming cost V 3 bases and J 1 base; bases outside gene matches: 2. The CDR3 is 14 amino acids. CDR3 nucleotide sequence: TGTGCCAGCAGCTTTGACAGGGTCCAAGAGACCCAGTACTTC. This translates into CASSFDRVQETQYF.

Only a few counts were recorded for this clone. The chain is built from TRBV5-6 and TRBJ2-1; no definite D call. Looked up from germline, CDR1 is SGHDT and CDR2 is YYEEEE. The V gene lost 1 base and the J gene lost 7 bases, with 9 bases spanning the gap. The CDR3 loop spans 13 amino acids. CDR3 in DNA: TGTGCCAGCAGCTTGACAGTGTCAAATGAGCAGTTCTTC. It translates to CASSLTVSNEQFF. Complete variable domain (other parts from reference TRBV5-6 and TRBJ2-1): DAGVTQSPTHLIKTRGQQVTLRCSPKSGHDTVSWYQQALGQGPQFIFQYYEEEERQRGNFPDRFSGHQFPNYSSELNVNALLLGDSALYLCASSLTVSNEQFFGPGTRLTVL.

J is TRBJ1-4 and V is TRBV27; 7 bases fit TRBD1. CDR1 and CDR2 (germline): MNHEY, SMNVEV (reference sequence). The CDR3 sequence is 14 residues long. The junction had 2 bases not matched to a gene; V was cut back by 1 base and J by 6 bases. CDR3 loop: CASSLWQGDEKLFF. CDR3 sequence (DNA): TGTGCCAGCAGTTTATGGCAGGGGGATGAAAAACTGTTTTTT.

This chain links TRBV29-1 with TRBJ2-7; no definite D call. V was cut by 0 bases and J by 2 bases, with 11 bases left in between. Germline V CDR1 and CDR2: SQVTM, ANQGSEA. The CDR3 has 14 residues. The CDR3 DNA reads TGCAGCGTTGAAGATGTGCGGTTTCCCTACGAGCAGTACTTC. Residues: CSVEDVRFPYEQYF.

The chain has TRBV18 and TRBJ2-5, with 8 bases that match TRBD1. With V trimmed by 3 bases and J by 7 bases, 7 bases remained unmatched. Germline V CDR1 and CDR2: KGHSH, LQKENI. The CDR3 contains 14 residues. The CDR3 spells CASSPGTGSWTQYF. Here the CDR3 DNA reads TGTGCCAGCTCACCCGGGACAGGTTCATGGACCCAGTACTTC.